Listed here are 30 T cell receptor beta chains from one sample, sequenced in a study of T cells in Graves' hyperthyroidism and ophthalmopathy. RNA transcripts were the template for amplifying TCR beta CDR3 regions. Initially, a first-round RT-PCR of the TCR CDR3 employed the HTBI primer set. TCRdb re-called the multiplex PCR reads with MiXCR, one entry per CDR3 protein. This sample has 600,000 to 800,000 distinct CDR3 sequences, with about a third found just once. The sample taken for sequencing was blood. The origin of the receptors is a woman aged 40 to 55 with Graves' hyperthyroidism.

This clonotype was recorded many times. Here the CDR3 DNA reads TGTGCCAGCAGTCCCGACGGAAGAGGCTACACCTTC. Translated: CASSPDGRGYTF. The gene calls are TRBV6-5 and TRBJ1-2; D ambiguous. Trimming removed 5 bases at V and 8 bases at J, with 12 bases between. Germline CDR1 MNHEY, CDR2 SVGAGI. The CDR3 is 12 amino acids.

J is TRBJ2-5 and V is TRBV7-8; 9 nucleotides agree with TRBD2. Germline loops: CDR1 SGHVS, CDR2 FQNEAQ. The CDR3 has 17 amino acids. Trimming at V came to 5 bases and at J to 5 bases, leaving 15 bases not matched to a gene. CDR3 residues: CASSVVFSGGRNETQYF. CDR3 DNA: TGTGCCAGCAGCGTAGTTTTTAGCGGGGGCCGCAATGAGACCCAGTACTTC.

This clonotype showed up many times. The chain couples TRBV11-3 to TRBJ1-1; possibly TRBD1 for D (5 bases). The ends were cut back, 6 bases at V and 7 bases at J, with 21 bases in the middle. This CDR3 region has 15 residues. Looked up from germline, CDR1 is SGHNT and CDR2 is YENEEA. Here the CDR3 reads CASRTPGRQFGEAFF. CDR3 bases: TGTGCCAGCAGGACCCCGGGACGACAATTCGGTGAAGCTTTCTTT.

This clonotype was recorded a few times. The chain uses TRBV14 and TRBJ1-1; TRBD1 is a possible D gene (5 bases). V shed 0 bases and J shed 5 bases, with 16 bases lying between them. The CDR3 consists of 16 residues. The germline gives CDR1 SGHDN, CDR2 FVKESK. Here the CDR3 DNA reads TGTGCCAGCAGCCAAGAACCGAAGACAGAAGGAACTGAAGCTTTCTTT. This codes for CASSQEPKTEGTEAFF. The whole variable domain, filled in from reference TRBV14 and TRBJ1-1, reads EAGVTQFPSHSVIEKGQTVTLRCDPISGHDNLYWYRRVMGKEIKFLLHFVKESKQDESGMPNNRFLAERTGGTYSTLKVQPAELEDSGVYFCASSQEPKTEGTEAFFGQGTRLTVV.

The CDR3 spells CASSEGQGPFQPQHF. CDR3 coding DNA: TGTGCCAGCAGTGAAGGGCAGGGGCCTTTTCAGCCCCAGCATTTT. The rearrangement joins TRBV25-1 to TRBJ1-5, with a possible D match to TRBD1 (6 bases). The V end lost 2 bases, the J end lost 6 bases, and 14 bases lay between the germline ends. The germline V gene encodes CDR1 MGHDK and CDR2 SYGVNS. The CDR3 is made up of 15 amino acids.

This clonotype was observed a handful of times. The J gene is TRBJ2-5, the V gene TRBV28; tentative D call: TRBD1 (6 bases). Looked up from germline, CDR1 is MDHEN and CDR2 is SYDVKM. This CDR3 region has 12 residues. With 7 bases removed from V and 9 bases from J, the gap between germline ends came to 15 bases. The CDR3 spells CASNLPPGAQYF. CDR3 in DNA: TGTGCCAGCAATTTGCCCCCAGGGGCCCAGTACTTC.

The chain joins TRBV3-1 to TRBJ2-7; 9 positions agree with TRBD2. The CDR3 spans 15 residues. The V gene's germline CDR1 is LGHDT and CDR2 YNNKEL (reference sequence). V dropped 0 bases and J dropped 6; count of bases not matched to a gene: 6. CDR3 DNA sequence: TGTGCCAGCAGCCAAGATAGGCGGGAGGGTCGCGAGCAGTACTTC. This encodes CASSQDRREGREQYF.

Only a few counts were recorded for this clonotype. The gene calls are TRBV7-2 and TRBJ2-7, with 11 bases fitting TRBD2. Germline CDR1 SGHTA, CDR2 FQGNSA. The CDR3 is 16 residues long. V was clipped by 6 bases and J by 2 bases; unmatched bases: 9. The chain's CDR3 is CASSLFLAGGPYEQYF. In DNA form, the CDR3 reads TGTGCCAGCAGTTTGTTTCTAGCGGGAGGTCCCTACGAGCAGTACTTC.

With regard to this clonotype: Germline is not matched at one junction end, which may reflect a read error. V and J are TRBV4-1 and TRBJ2-6, with 7 bases lining up with TRBD1. CDR3 size: 18 residues. Germline lookup yields CDR1 MGHRA and CDR2 YSYEKL. In DNA form, the CDR3 reads TGCGCCAGCAGTCAAGAGGGGGCGAGGGGCTCTGGGGCCAACGTCCTGACTTTC. Its protein product is CASSQEGARGSGANVLTF.

The J gene is TRBJ1-5, the V gene TRBV12-3 or TRBV12-4; D is possibly TRBD1 (5 bases). Trimming cost V 8 bases and J 11 bases, with 19 bases left between them. CDR3 length: 13 amino acids. CDR3 DNA: TGTGCCAGCGGTCCCGGGGACGTCGCGGCCCAGCATTTT. Amino acid sequence: CASGPGDVAAQHF.

This sequence joins TRBV6-1 and TRBJ1-3, with 9 bases identical to TRBD1. CDR1 and CDR2 from the germline V gene are MNHNS and SASEGT. The V segment lost 5 bases and the J segment 2 bases; nucleotides outside the gene matches: 4. This CDR3 is built from 15 residues. Here the CDR3 reads CASSKGQGPGNTIYF. The DNA of the CDR3 is TGTGCCAGCAGTAAAGGACAGGGGCCTGGAAACACCATATATTTT.

This clonotype was seen repeatedly, ten times or more. The chain is built from TRBV7-6 and TRBJ2-7, with TRBD2 as a possible D gene (5 bases). CDR1 SGHVS and CDR2 FNYEAQ come from the germline V gene. The CDR3 consists of 14 residues. The ends were cut back, 4 bases at V and 5 bases at J, with 15 bases in the middle. The CDR3 is CASSSDWASHEQYF. The CDR3, as DNA: TGTGCCAGCAGCTCGGACTGGGCGTCCCACGAGCAGTACTTC.

This clonotype was observed many times. The rearrangement links TRBV7-9 to TRBJ1-1; D is perhaps TRBD1 (5 bases). CDR1 and CDR2 (germline): SEHNR, FQNEAQ (reference sequence). The length of the CDR3 is 14 residues. Trimming removed 6 bases at V and 3 bases at J, with 14 bases between. The CDR3 region has the DNA TGTGCCAGCAGGTTCGGGACTGGGGACACTGAAGCTTTCTTT. This translates into CASRFGTGDTEAFF.

The genes are TRBV7-2 and TRBJ2-6; D is perhaps TRBD1 (6 bases). The CDR3 sequence is 18 residues long. CDR1 and CDR2 (germline): SGHTA, FQGNSA. Trimming took 2 bases from V and 0 from J, leaving 14 bases between them. The CDR3 DNA reads TGTGCCAGCAGCTTAAGTTTGGACAGTTTCTCTGGGGCCAACGTCCTGACTTTC. It codes for CASSLSLDSFSGANVLTF.

This rearrangement joins TRBV10-3 to TRBJ2-7; D call uncertain. This CDR3 is built from 13 residues. The germline V gene has CDR1 ENHRY and CDR2 SYGVKD. The V gene lost 8 bases and the J gene lost 5 bases, with 16 bases spanning the gap. The CDR3 nucleotides read TGTGCCATCCTGGGCGCCGTGGAGAACGAGCAGTACTTC. It codes for CAILGAVENEQYF.

At least ten counts were recorded for this clonotype. V and J are TRBV6-6 and TRBJ1-1; maybe TRBD1 (6 bases). Trimming cost V 4 bases and J 7 bases, with 10 bases left between them. CDR3 length: 12 residues. Germline V gives CDR1 MNHNY, CDR2 SVGAGI (reference sequence). The DNA of the CDR3 is TGTGCCAGCAGTTCGTACAGGGATGAAGCTTTCTTT. Amino acids: CASSSYRDEAFF.

This clonotype was detected only a few times. J is TRBJ2-5 and V is TRBV11-3; 9 nucleotides match TRBD2. Per germline, CDR1 SGHNT and CDR2 YENEEA. This CDR3 region has 17 residues. Trimming cost V 0 bases and J 5 bases; bases outside gene matches: 10. CDR3 protein: CASSLDKSRGGKETQYF. CDR3 nucleotide sequence: TGTGCCAGCAGCTTAGATAAGTCGCGGGGGGGCAAGGAGACCCAGTACTTC.

CDR3 bases: TGTGCCAGCAGTTCCGGGGGGTCTAAAATGAACACTGAAGCTTTCTTT. This codes for CASSSGGSKMNTEAFF. The V call is TRBV2, the J call TRBJ1-1; maybe TRBD1 (5 bases). CDR3 length: 16 residues. Germline V gives CDR1 SNHLY, CDR2 FYNNEI. V was cut by 5 bases and J by 0 bases, with 16 bases left in between.

This clonotype showed up just a few times. The CDR3 coding sequence is TGTGCCAGCAGTGAAAGCCTGAGTCCTAATCAGGCGGACACCATATATTTT. Translated: CASSESLSPNQADTIYF. This chain joins TRBV6-1 and TRBJ1-3; the D is unclear. CDR3 length: 17 amino acids. CDR1 and CDR2 from the germline V gene are MNHNS and SASEGT. V shed 2 bases and J shed 8 bases, with 22 bases lying between them.

This chain uses TRBV5-1 with TRBJ2-5, with D hard to call. The CDR3 totals 13 residues. The ends were cut back, 3 bases at V and 2 bases at J, with 8 bases in the middle. Germline V gene lookup returns CDR1 SGHRS and CDR2 YFSETQ. The CDR3: CASSYTIQETQYF. The CDR3 bases are TGCGCCAGCAGCTACACAATACAAGAGACCCAGTACTTC. Combining the CDR3 with reference TRBV5-1 and TRBJ2-5 gives the whole variable domain KAGVTQTPRYLIKTRGQQVTLSCSPISGHRSVSWYQQTPGQGLQFLFEYFSETQRNKGNFPGRFSGRQFSNSRSEMNVSTLELGDSALYLCASSYTIQETQYFGPGTRLLVL.

V is TRBV10-3 and J is TRBJ2-3, with D uncertain. The V end was cut by 8 bases, the J end by 0 bases, with 12 bases between. The CDR3 extends over 14 amino acids. Germline assignment: CDR1 ENHRY and CDR2 SYGVKD. The DNA of the CDR3 is TGTGCCATCCAAGAGCCCTCTAGCACAGATACGCAGTATTTT. This sequence encodes CAIQEPSSTDTQYF.

This clonotype was observed many times. The rearrangement uses TRBV10-3 and TRBJ1-5; D is unclear. The V and J ends lost 8 bases and 5 bases respectively, with 13 bases between them. CDR1 is ENHRY, CDR2 SYGVKD, per germline. This CDR3 region has 13 residues. This CDR3 is CAIRDMLYQPQHF. The DNA of the CDR3 is TGTGCCATCCGCGACATGTTATATCAGCCCCAGCATTTT.

V gene TRBV20-1 combines with J gene TRBJ1-1; unclear D gene. CDR3 length: 12 residues. Germline V gene data show CDR1 as DFQATT and CDR2 as SNEGSKA (reference sequence). V was clipped by 2 bases and J by 11 bases, with 15 bases between them. This chain's CDR3 is CSARRFETRAFF. The DNA for the CDR3 is TGCAGTGCTAGACGTTTTGAAACTAGGGCTTTCTTT.

This clonotype was observed at least ten times. J is TRBJ2-2 and V is TRBV20-1; perhaps D is TRBD1 or TRBD2 (7 bases each). V dropped 5 bases and J dropped 3 bases, with 13 bases sitting between them. CDR1 and CDR2 (germline): DFQATT, SNEGSKA (reference sequence). The CDR3 runs to 14 residues. CDR3 coding DNA: TGCAGTGCTGACAGGGAGGGGCACACCGGGGAGCTGTTTTTT. This encodes CSADREGHTGELFF.

In this sample, this clonotype turned up a few times. This sequence joins TRBV28 and TRBJ1-3; D unclear. Germline V gene sequence: CDR1 MDHEN, CDR2 SYDVKM. The CDR3 is made up of 15 amino acids. V was trimmed by 3 bases and J by 0 bases, leaving 9 bases between them. The CDR3 DNA is TGTGCCAGCAGTTTTCAACAGCTCTCTGGAAACACCATATATTTT. Protein sequence: CASSFQQLSGNTIYF.

There are many counts of this clonotype. The chain couples TRBV20-1 to TRBJ2-2; no firm D call. The ends were cut back, 2 bases at V and 4 bases at J, with 8 bases in the middle. Germline V gives CDR1 DFQATT, CDR2 SNEGSKA (reference sequence). CDR3 length equals 13 residues. The CDR3 sequence: CSARWTGTGELFF. For the CDR3, the DNA is TGCAGTGCTAGATGGACGGGCACCGGGGAGCTGTTTTTT.

There are a few counts of this clonotype. The rearrangement links TRBV5-1 to TRBJ1-5; 8 bases match TRBD1. V lost 0 bases, J lost 7 bases, and 12 bases stayed unmatched. The CDR3 has 17 amino acids. Germline CDR1 and CDR2: SGHRS and YFSETQ. As DNA, the CDR3 is TGCGCCAGCAGCTTGGAGGCAGGGGGCATGAATAAGCAGCCCCAGCATTTT. Translated: CASSLEAGGMNKQPQHF.

This clonotype appeared a few times. This CDR3 fails to terminate in the conserved phenylalanine or tryptophan, so it likely reflects a read error. This rearrangement joins TRBV6-5 to TRBJ1-1, with D perhaps matching TRBD1 (5 bases). Germline CDR1 MNHEY, CDR2 SVGAGI. The CDR3 covers 14 residues. V lost 2 bases, J lost 5 bases, and 12 bases lay in between. This chain's CDR3 is CASSYKREGTEAFL. The CDR3 DNA is TGTGCCAGCAGTTACAAGAGAGAGGGGACTGAAGCTTTCCTT.

The V call is TRBV6-2 or TRBV6-3, the J call TRBJ2-5, with TRBD2 as a possible D gene (5 bases). V was shortened by 2 bases and J by 5 bases, with 15 bases between the two germline ends. This CDR3 has 15 residues. The germline CDR1 and CDR2 sequences are MNHEY and SVGEGT. The CDR3: CASSYQDSLWETQYF. As DNA, the CDR3 is TGTGCCAGCAGTTACCAGGACTCCCTGTGGGAGACCCAGTACTTC.

As regards this clonotype: One end of the junction varies from germline; a read error may be responsible. The rearrangement joins TRBV24-1 to TRBJ2-5; D is tentatively TRBD1 or TRBD2 (5 bases each). CDR1 is KGHDR and CDR2 is SFDVKD in the germline V gene. The CDR3 runs 18 residues. The CDR3 here is CASSPRGGLGRWGETQYF. Here the CDR3 DNA reads TGTGCCAGCAGTCCACGGGGCGGCCTAGGACGGTGGGGAGAGACCCAGTACTTC.